The next 11 T cell receptor beta chains were all read from a single sample in a study of T cells in Graves' hyperthyroidism and ophthalmopathy. RNA transcripts gave rise to amplified TCR beta CDR3 regions. RT-PCR in the first round (using the HTBI primer set) targeted the TCR CDR3. TCRdb analysed the multiplex PCR reads with MiXCR anew, one entry per CDR3 protein. The table records around 690,000 distinct CDR3 sequences, 15% to 20% of them present only once. The sample comprised blood. These receptors were collected from a man in his fifties with Graves' hyperthyroidism.

This clonotype has more than one count but fewer than ten. The chain is built from TRBV7-9 and TRBJ2-5; D not resolved. The V end was cut by 2 bases, the J end by 1 base, with 8 bases between. Germline V lookup: CDR1 SEHNR, CDR2 FQNEAQ (reference sequence). This CDR3 comprises 14 residues. CDR3 residues: CASSLIGGQETQYF. CDR3 in DNA: TGTGCCAGCAGCTTAATCGGCGGCCAAGAGACCCAGTACTTC.

Many counts were recorded for this clonotype. V and J are TRBV19 and TRBJ2-5; possibly TRBD2 for D (5 bases). Trimming left V 3 bases short and J 1 base short, with 12 bases between. There are 15 residues in the CDR3. Germline V gene data show CDR1 as LNHDA and CDR2 as SQIVND (reference sequence). CDR3 DNA: TGTGCCAGTAGTATTGGGCGGGCTCTCCAAGAGACCCAGTACTTC. This sequence encodes CASSIGRALQETQYF.

This clonotype was seen at least ten times. The gene calls are TRBV27 and TRBJ2-3; 12 positions match TRBD1. The CDR3 covers 15 residues. CDR1 and CDR2 (germline): MNHEY, SMNVEV (reference sequence). J lost 4 bases, V lost 6 bases, and 5 bases had no gene match. The CDR3 region is CASSQGQGAADTQYF. In nucleotides, the CDR3 is TGTGCCAGCAGCCAGGGACAGGGGGCGGCAGATACGCAGTATTTT.

Only a few counts were recorded for this clonotype. This rearrangement joins TRBV4-1 to TRBJ2-1; possibly TRBD1 or TRBD2 for D (6 bases each). The CDR3 covers 14 residues. CDR1 MGHRA and CDR2 YSYEKL come from the germline V gene. V was trimmed by 1 base and J by 7 bases, leaving 11 bases between them. CDR3 DNA sequence: TGCGCCAGCAGCCAAGGAACAGGGAGGAATGAGCAGTTCTTC. Residues: CASSQGTGRNEQFF.

In its sample, this clonotype was seen many times. The chain employs TRBV12-3 or TRBV12-4 and TRBJ2-1, with 12 bases matching TRBD1. V shed 10 bases and J 7 bases; nucleotides not matched to a gene: 14. This CDR3 is built from 16 residues. The CDR3 is CATYSPGQGAVNEQFF. The CDR3 DNA follows: TGTGCCACCTACTCGCCGGGACAGGGGGCTGTGAATGAGCAGTTCTTC.

About this clonotype itself: A read error may be the cause here, since a much bigger clone is one base away. The V and J genes are TRBV10-3 and TRBJ1-1; the D is unclear. This CDR3 comprises 14 residues. From germline, CDR1 is ENHRY and CDR2 SYGVKD. The V end lost 2 bases, the J end lost 6 bases, and 13 bases lay between the germline ends. The CDR3 DNA is TGTGCCATCAGTGAGCCGACAATGGGCCCTGAAGCTTTCTTT. It codes for CAISEPTMGPEAFF.

The sample holds a few counts of this clonotype. The V gene is TRBV30, the J gene TRBJ1-2; weak D call: TRBD1 (6 bases). Germline assignment: CDR1 GTSNPN and CDR2 SVGIG (reference sequence). This CDR3 region has 12 residues. V dropped 4 bases and J dropped 8 bases, with 14 bases sitting between them. The DNA of the CDR3 is TGTGCCTGGACGTGGGGGCAGGGAGGCTACACCTTC. Its translation: CAWTWGQGGYTF.

This clonotype was detected ten times or more. This chain connects TRBV28 to TRBJ1-1, with 10 bases matching TRBD1. After removal of 10 bases from V and 1 base from J, the junction contained 3 bases not matched to a gene. CDR3 length: 13 residues. Per the germline V gene, CDR1 is MDHEN and CDR2 is SYDVKM. The CDR3 sequence is CAIGQGGNTEAFF. For the CDR3, the DNA is TGTGCCATCGGACAGGGGGGGAACACTGAAGCTTTCTTT.

This clonotype was seen ten or more times. CDR3 bases: TGTGCCAGCAGTGAGTACGCGGGAGATCAGCCCCAGCATTTT. Its translation: CASSEYAGDQPQHF. The J gene is TRBJ1-5, the V gene TRBV2; D is ambiguous. The CDR3 totals 14 residues. Trimming cost V 3 bases and J 5 bases, with 11 bases left between them. Germline lookup yields CDR1 SNHLY and CDR2 FYNNEI. Looking up the rest from reference TRBV2 and TRBJ1-5 gives the full variable domain: EPEVTQTPSHQVTQMGQEVILRCVPISNHLYFYWYRQILGQKVEFLVSFYNNEISEKSEIFDDQFSVERPDGSNFTLKIRSTKLEDSAMYFCASSEYAGDQPQHFGDGTRLSIL.

The V and J genes are TRBV19 and TRBJ2-7, with 9 bases fitting TRBD2. Germline trimming cut 2 bases from V and 4 bases from J; bases unmatched to any gene: 6. CDR1 is LNHDA and CDR2 is SQIVND in the germline V gene (reference sequence). There are 15 residues in the CDR3. The CDR3 bases are TGTGCCAGTAGTATAAGTGCTAGCGGGATTTACGAGCAGTACTTC. Residues: CASSISASGIYEQYF.

This clonotype was counted ten times or more. The rearrangement links TRBV28 to TRBJ2-7, with TRBD2 identical over 8 bases. V was pared by 6 bases and J by 2 bases, with 6 bases of the junction left unmatched. Germline CDR1 and CDR2: MDHEN and SYDVKM. The CDR3 spans 14 residues. In DNA, the CDR3 is TGTGCCAGCAGGGGTAGCGGGATGACCTACGAGCAGTACTTC. This gives the protein CASRGSGMTYEQYF.